This TCR beta chain was captured in a study of cytomegalovirus exposure and HLA in healthy donors. Points from the study as a whole: Being productive about 90% or about 30% of the time was typical of most TCR beta V segments in an earlier analysis. Analysis was carried out at a later point, and it linked a missense DCLRE1C variant to TCR beta V- and J-gene trimming. The only immune exposure information that was available was CMV serostatus.

To note about this clone: The antigen is undetermined. At one boundary the junction diverges from the germline segment, which might be a read error.

In the PCR, 60 Vbeta and 13 Jbeta primers were used. Profiling relied on immunoSEQ multiplex PCR, and the TCRdb table lists in-frame clones only, not all of them. The repertoire includes roughly 150,000 clones, approximately 78% of them detected once, and approximately 2.4% sits in the top ten. CDR1 and CDR2 (germline): MDHEN, SYDVKM. The CDR3 is made up of 13 amino acids. The chain combines TRBV28 with TRBJ1-2; a possible D gene is TRBD1 (6 bases). Material for sequencing was PBMCs. This clonotype originated in a male donor in good health and CMV-seronegative. The CDR3 region has the DNA TGTGCCAGCAGTCCCGGACAGATATATGGCTACCCCTTC. Its protein product is CASSPGQIYGYPF.